The entry below gives a single T cell receptor (beta chain) sequence along with its context. The target antigen is unknown. The data stem from a study of cytomegalovirus exposure and HLA in healthy donors. General study findings and limits: Whilst most TCR sequences proved rare, a subset of public TCRs occurred across many donors.

The PCR made use of 60 Vbeta and 13 Jbeta primers. The method was immunoSEQ multiplex PCR; TCRdb's version includes in-frame clones alone and lacks a portion of them. The sample records some 150,000 clones, around three quarters being singletons. Between the trimmed V and J ends, which lost 6 bases and 5 bases, there was a span of 17 bases. CDR1 KGHSH and CDR2 LQKENI come from the germline V gene. The CDR3 length is 14 residues. This TCR was sampled from a woman between 35 and 50 years old in good health and CMV-seronegative. This sequence joins TRBV18 and TRBJ2-7; a possible D gene is TRBD2 (6 bases). Material: PBMCs. The CDR3 region has the DNA TGTGCCAGCTCTCCCGGGACTTCCCCTGACGAGCAGTACTTC. Amino acids: CASSPGTSPDEQYF.